Below, one T cell receptor (beta chain) is given with its context. Its antigen is unidentified. CDR1 ENHRY and CDR2 SYGVKD come from the germline V gene. The CDR3 contains 13 residues. V was cut by 2 bases and J by 2 bases, with 4 bases left in between. The data stem from a study of T cell responses to AZD1222 COVID-19 vaccine. Measured with immunoSEQ multiplex PCR; TCRdb has only the in-frame clones, and not every one. This sample has about 160,000 clones, with about 90% found just once. Study-wide results and limits: Reportedly, close to half of spike-specific TCRs are directed against unmutated variant regions. Donors skewed white British and female; clonal diversity was possibly underestimated. Baseline antibody screening turned up just six or seven seropositive AZD1222 recipients. All repertoire sampling was performed exclusively after the peak T cell response.

The J gene is TRBJ1-5, the V gene TRBV10-3; no firm D call. Sequences were derived from peripheral blood, sampled on day 0 of MenACWY control vaccination. The receptor was derived from an adult in good health. The DNA of the CDR3 is TGTGCCATCAGTGAGCGAGGCAATCAGCCCCAGCATTTT. Translated, it gives CAISERGNQPQHF.